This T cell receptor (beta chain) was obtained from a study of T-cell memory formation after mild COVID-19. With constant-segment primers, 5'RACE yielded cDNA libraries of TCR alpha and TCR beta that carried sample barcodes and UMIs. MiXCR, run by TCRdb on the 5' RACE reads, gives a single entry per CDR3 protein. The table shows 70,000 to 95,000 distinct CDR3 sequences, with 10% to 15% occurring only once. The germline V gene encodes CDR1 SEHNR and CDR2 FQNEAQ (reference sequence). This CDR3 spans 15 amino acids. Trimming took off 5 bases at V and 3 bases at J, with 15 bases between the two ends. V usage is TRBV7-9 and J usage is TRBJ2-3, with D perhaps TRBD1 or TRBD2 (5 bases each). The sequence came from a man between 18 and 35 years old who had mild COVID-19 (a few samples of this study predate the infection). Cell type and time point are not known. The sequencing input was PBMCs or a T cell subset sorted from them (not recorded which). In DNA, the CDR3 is TGTGCCAGCAGCCCCCACGGGGCAGGTACAGATACGCAGTATTTT. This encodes CASSPHGAGTDTQYF.